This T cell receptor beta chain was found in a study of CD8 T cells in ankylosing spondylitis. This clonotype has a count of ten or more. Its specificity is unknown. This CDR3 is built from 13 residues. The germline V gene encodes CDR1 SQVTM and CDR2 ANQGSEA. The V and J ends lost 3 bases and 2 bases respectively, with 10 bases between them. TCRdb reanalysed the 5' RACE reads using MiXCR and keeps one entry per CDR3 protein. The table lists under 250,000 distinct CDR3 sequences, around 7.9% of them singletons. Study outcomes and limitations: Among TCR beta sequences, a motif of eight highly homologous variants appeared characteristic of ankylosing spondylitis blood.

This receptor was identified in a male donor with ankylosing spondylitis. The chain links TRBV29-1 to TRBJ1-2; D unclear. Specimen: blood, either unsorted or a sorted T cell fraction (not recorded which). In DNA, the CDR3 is TGCAGCGTTGAGTCTTCCTGGAACTATGGCTACACCTTC. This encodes CSVESSWNYGYTF.